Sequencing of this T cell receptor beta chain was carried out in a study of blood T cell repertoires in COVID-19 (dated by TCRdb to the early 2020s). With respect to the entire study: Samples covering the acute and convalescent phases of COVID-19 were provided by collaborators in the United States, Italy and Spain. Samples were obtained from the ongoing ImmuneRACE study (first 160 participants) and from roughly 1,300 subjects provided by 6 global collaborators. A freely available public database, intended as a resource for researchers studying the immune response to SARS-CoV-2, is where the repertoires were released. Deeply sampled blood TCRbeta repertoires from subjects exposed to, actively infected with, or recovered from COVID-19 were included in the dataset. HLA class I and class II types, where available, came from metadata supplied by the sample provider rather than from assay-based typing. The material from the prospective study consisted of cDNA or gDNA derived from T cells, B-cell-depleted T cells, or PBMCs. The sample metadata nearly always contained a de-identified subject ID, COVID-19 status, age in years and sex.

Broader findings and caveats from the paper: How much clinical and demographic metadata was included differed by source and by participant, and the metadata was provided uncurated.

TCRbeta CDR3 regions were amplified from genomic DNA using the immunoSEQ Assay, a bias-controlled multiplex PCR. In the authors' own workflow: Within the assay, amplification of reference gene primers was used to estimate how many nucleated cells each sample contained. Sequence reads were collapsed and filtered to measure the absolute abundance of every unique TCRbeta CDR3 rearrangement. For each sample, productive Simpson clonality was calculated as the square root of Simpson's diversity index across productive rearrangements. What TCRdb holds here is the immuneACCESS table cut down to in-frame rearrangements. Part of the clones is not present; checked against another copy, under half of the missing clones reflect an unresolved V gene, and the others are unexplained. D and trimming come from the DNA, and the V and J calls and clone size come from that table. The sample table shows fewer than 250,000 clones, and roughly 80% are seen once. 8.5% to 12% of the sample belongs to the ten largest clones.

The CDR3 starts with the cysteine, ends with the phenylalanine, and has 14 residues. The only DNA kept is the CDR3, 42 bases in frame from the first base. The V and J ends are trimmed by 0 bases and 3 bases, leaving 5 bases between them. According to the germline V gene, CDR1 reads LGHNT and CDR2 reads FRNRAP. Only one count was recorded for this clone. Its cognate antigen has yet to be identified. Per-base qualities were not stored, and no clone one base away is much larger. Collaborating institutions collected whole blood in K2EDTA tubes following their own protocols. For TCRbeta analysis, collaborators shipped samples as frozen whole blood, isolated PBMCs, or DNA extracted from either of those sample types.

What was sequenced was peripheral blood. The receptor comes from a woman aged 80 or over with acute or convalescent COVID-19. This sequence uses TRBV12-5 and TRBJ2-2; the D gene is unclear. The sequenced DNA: TGTGCTAGTGGTTTGGTACAGCACACCGGGGAGCTGTTTTTT. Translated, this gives CASGLVQHTGELFF.